This paragraph reports one T cell receptor beta chain. Its target is not known. Patients picked for sequencing had shown CD8+CD57+ cell expansion detected by flow cytometry. Diagnosis of severe acquired aplastic anemia applied to all patients. The data are from a study of CD8+CD57+ T cells in acquired aplastic anemia. Study context: Average DNA yield from sorted CD4+ and CD8+ cells was about 3 ug. Study outcomes and limitations: In common between the patients and the controls were nearly 30 CD8+ CDR3 sequences.

The template used for profiling TCR beta VDJ and CDR3 was genomic DNA. TCRdb re-called the reads with MiXCR, one entry per CDR3 protein. Among roughly 500,000 distinct CDR3 sequences listed, around 30% were seen once. The CDR3 extends over 14 amino acids. Germline trimming cut 6 bases from V and 0 bases from J; bases unmatched to any gene: 5. The germline gives CDR1 ENHRY, CDR2 SYGVKD. V is TRBV10-3 and J is TRBJ2-7; TRBD2 aligns across 7 bases. The sequence came from a human donor with aplastic anemia. Sequencing was performed on sorted CD4+, CD8+, or CD8+CD57+ T cells (not recorded which) from PBMCs. The CDR3 here is CAISLTSDSYEQYF. CDR3 DNA sequence: TGTGCCATCAGCCTTACTAGCGACTCCTACGAGCAGTACTTC.